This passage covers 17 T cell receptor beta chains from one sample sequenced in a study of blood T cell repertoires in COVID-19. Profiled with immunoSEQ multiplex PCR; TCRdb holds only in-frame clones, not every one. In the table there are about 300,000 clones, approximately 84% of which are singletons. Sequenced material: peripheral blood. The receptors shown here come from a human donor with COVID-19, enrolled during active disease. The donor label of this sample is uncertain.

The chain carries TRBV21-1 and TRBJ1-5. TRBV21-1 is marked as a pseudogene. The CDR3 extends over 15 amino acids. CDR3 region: CASIPVAVMNQPQHF. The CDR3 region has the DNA TGTGCCAGCATCCCGGTTGCGGTGATGAATCAGCCCCAGCATTTT.

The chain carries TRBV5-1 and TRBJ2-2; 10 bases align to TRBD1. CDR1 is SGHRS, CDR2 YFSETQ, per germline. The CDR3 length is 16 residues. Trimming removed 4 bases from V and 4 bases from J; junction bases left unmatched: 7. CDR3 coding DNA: TGCGCCAGCAGCGACCCGGGACAGGGGAGCACCGGGGAGCTGTTTTTT. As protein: CASSDPGQGSTGELFF.

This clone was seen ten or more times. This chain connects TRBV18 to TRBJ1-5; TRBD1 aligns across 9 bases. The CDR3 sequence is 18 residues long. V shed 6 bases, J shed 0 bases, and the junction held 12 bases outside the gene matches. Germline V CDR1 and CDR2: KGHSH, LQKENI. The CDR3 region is CASSPTDRGGDSNQPQHF. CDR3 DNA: TGTGCCAGCTCTCCAACTGACAGGGGGGGTGATAGCAATCAGCCCCAGCATTTT.

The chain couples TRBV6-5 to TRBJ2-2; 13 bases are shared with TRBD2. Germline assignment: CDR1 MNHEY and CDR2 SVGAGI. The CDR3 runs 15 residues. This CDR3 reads CASGLAGLYTGELFF. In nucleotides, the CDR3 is TGTGCTTCGGGACTAGCGGGATTGTACACCGGGGAGCTGTTTTTT.

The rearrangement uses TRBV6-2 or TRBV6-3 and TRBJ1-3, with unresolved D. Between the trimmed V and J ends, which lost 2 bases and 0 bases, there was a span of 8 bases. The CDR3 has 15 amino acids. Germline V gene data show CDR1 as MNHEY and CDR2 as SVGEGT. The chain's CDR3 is CASSYGTSSGNTIYF. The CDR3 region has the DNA TGTGCCAGCAGTTACGGCACCAGCTCTGGAAACACCATATATTTT.

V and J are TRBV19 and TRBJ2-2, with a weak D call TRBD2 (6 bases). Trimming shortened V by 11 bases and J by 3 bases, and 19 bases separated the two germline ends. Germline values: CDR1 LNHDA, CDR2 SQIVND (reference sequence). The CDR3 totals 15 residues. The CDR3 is CACRKGSGDTGELFF. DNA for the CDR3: TGTGCCTGTCGTAAGGGTAGCGGTGACACCGGGGAGCTGTTTTTT.

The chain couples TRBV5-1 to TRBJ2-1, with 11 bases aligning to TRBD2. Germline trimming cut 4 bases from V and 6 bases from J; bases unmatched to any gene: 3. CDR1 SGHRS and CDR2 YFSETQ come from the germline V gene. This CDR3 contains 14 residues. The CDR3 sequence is CASSPGLAGNEQFF. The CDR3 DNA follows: TGCGCCAGCAGCCCCGGACTAGCGGGCAATGAGCAGTTCTTC.

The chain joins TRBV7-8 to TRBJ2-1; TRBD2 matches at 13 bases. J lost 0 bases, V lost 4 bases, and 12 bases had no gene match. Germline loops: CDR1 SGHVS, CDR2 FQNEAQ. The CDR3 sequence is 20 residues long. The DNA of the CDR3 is TGTGCCAGCAGCTCTCGACTAGCGGGAGGCGTCGTTAGCTCCTACAATGAGCAGTTCTTC. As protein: CASSSRLAGGVVSSYNEQFF.

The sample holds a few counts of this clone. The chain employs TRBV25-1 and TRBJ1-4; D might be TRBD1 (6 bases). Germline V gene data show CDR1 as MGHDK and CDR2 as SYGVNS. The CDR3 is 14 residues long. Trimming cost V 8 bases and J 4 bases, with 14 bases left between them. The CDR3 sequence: CASRLDRGNEKLFF. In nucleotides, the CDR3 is TGTGCCAGCCGCTTGGACAGAGGTAATGAAAAACTGTTTTTT.

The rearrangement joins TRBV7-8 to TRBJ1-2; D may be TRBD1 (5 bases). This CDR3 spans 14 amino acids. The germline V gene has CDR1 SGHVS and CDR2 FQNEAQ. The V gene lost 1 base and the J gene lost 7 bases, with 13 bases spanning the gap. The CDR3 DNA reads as TGTGCCAGCAGCTTAGGATTCAGGGAGGGTGGCTACACCTTC. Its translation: CASSLGFREGGYTF. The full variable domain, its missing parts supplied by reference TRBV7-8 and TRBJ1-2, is GAGVSQSPRYKVAKRGQDVALRCDPISGHVSLFWYQQALGQGPEFLTYFQNEAQLDKSGLPSDRFFAERPEGSVSTLKIQRTQQEDSAVYLCASSLGFREGGYTFGSGTRLTVV.

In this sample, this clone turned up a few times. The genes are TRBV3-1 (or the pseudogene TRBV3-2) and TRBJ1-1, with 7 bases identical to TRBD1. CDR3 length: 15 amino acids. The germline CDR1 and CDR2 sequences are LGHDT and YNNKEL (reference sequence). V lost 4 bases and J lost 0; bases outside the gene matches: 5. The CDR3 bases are TGTGCCAGCAGCCTCCGACAGGGAATGAACACTGAAGCTTTCTTT. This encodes CASSLRQGMNTEAFF.

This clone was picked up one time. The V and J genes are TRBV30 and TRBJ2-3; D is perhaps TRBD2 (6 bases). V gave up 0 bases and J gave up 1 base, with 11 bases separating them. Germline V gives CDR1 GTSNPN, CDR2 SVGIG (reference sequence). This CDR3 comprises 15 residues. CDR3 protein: CAWSVPSGGTDTQYF. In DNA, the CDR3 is TGTGCCTGGAGTGTTCCATCGGGAGGCACAGATACGCAGTATTTT. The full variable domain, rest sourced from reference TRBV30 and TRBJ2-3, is SQTIHQWPATLVQPVGSPLSLECTVEGTSNPNLYWYRQAAGRGLQLLFYSVGIGQISSEVPQNLSASRPQDRQFILSSKKLLLSDSGFYLCAWSVPSGGTDTQYFGPGTRLTVL.

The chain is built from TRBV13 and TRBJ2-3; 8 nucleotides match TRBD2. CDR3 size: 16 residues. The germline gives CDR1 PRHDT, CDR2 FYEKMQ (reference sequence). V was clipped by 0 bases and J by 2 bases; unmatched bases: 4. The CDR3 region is CASSLGLAVFTDTQYF. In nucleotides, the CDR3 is TGTGCCAGCAGCTTAGGACTAGCGGTTTTCACAGATACGCAGTATTTT. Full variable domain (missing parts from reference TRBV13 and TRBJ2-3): AAGVIQSPRHLIKEKRETATLKCYPIPRHDTVYWYQQGPGQDPQFLISFYEKMQSDKGSIPDRFSAQQFSDYHSELNMSSLELGDSALYFCASSLGLAVFTDTQYFGPGTRLTVL.

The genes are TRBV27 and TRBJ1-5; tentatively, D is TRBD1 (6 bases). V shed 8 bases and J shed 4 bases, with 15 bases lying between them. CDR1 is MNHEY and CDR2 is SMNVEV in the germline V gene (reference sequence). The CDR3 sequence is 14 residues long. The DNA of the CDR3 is TGTGCCAGCTCCCCGGGACATCCAAATCAGCCCCAGCATTTT. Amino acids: CASSPGHPNQPQHF.

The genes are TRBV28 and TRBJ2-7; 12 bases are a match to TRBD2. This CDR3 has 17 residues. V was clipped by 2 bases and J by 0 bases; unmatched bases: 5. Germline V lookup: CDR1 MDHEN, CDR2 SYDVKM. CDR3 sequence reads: CASSLPRTSGDSYEQYF. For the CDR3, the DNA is TGTGCCAGCAGTTTACCGAGGACTAGCGGGGACTCCTACGAGCAGTACTTC.

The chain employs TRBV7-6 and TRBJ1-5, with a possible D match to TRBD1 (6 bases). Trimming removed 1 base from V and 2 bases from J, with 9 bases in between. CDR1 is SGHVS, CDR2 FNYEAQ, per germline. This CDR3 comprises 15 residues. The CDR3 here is CASSLGAGGNQPQHF. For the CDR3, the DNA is TGTGCCAGCAGCTTAGGGGCAGGGGGCAATCAGCCCCAGCATTTT.

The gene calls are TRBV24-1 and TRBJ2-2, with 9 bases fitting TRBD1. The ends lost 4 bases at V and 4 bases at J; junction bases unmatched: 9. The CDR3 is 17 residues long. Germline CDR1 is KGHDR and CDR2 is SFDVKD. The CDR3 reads CATSDRTGGIGTGELFF. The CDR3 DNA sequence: TGTGCCACCAGTGACCGAACAGGGGGCATAGGCACCGGGGAGCTGTTTTTT.